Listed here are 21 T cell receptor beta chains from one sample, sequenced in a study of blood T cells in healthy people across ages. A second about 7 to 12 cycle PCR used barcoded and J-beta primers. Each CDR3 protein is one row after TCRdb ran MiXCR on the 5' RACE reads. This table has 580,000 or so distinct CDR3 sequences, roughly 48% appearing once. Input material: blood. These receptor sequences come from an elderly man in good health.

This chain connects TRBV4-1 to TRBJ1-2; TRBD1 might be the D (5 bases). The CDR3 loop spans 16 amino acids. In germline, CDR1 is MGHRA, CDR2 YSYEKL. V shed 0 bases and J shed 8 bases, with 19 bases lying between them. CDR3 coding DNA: TGCGCCAGCAGCCAAGAGTCGCAGGGTGGGCAAGGGGGCTACACCTTC. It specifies CASSQESQGGQGGYTF.

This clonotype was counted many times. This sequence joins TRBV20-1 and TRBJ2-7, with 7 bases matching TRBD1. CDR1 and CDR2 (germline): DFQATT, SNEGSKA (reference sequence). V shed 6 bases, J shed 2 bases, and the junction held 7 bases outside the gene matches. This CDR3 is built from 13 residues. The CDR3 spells CSATGTAAYEQYF. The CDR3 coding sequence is TGCAGTGCCACCGGGACAGCCGCCTACGAGCAGTACTTC.

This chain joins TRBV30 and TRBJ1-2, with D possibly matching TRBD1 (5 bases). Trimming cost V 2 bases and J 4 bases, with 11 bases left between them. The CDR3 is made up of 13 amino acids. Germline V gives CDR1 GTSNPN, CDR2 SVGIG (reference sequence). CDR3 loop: CAWSTGTPYGYTF. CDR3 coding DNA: TGTGCCTGGAGTACCGGGACCCCCTATGGCTACACCTTC.

The CDR3 DNA is TGCAGCGTTTCCCCGGGACAGGGTGTGAATGAGCAGTTCTTC. It is translated as CSVSPGQGVNEQFF. The V call is TRBV29-1, the J call TRBJ2-1; 9 bases fit TRBD1. There are 14 residues in the CDR3. Germline lookup yields CDR1 SQVTM and CDR2 ANQGSEA. V gave up 5 bases and J gave up 7 bases; unmatched junction bases: 9.

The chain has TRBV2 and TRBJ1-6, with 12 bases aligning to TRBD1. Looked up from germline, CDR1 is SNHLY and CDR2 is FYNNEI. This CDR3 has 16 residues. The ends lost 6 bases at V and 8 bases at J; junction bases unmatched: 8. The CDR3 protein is CASSPSGTGGHSPLHF. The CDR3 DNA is TGTGCCAGCAGCCCGAGCGGGACAGGGGGCCATTCACCCCTCCACTTT.

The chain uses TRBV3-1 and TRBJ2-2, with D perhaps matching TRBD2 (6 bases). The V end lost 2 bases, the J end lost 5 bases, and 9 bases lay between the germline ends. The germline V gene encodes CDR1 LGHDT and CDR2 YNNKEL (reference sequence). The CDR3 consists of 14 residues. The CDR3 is CASSQQAGTGELFF. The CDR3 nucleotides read TGTGCCAGCAGCCAACAGGCGGGAACCGGGGAGCTGTTTTTT.

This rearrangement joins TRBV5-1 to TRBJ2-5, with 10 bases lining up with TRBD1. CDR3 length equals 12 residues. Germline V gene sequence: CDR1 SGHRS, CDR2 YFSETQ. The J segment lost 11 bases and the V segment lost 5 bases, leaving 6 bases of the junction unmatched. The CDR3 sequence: CASRGQGNEQYF. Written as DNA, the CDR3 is TGCGCCAGCAGGGGACAGGGGAATGAGCAGTACTTC.

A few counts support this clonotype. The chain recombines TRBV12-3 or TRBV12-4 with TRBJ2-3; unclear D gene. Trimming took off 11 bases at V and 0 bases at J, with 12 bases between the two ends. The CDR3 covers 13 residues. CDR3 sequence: CAAGSPSTDTQYF. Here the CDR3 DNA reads TGTGCCGCAGGTTCCCCCAGCACAGATACGCAGTATTTT.

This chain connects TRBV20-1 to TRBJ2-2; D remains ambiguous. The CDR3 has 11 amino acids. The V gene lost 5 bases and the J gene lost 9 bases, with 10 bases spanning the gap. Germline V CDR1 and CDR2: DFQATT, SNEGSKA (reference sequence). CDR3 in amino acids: CSAPLGRELFF. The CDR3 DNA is TGCAGTGCTCCTCTGGGTCGGGAGCTGTTTTTT.

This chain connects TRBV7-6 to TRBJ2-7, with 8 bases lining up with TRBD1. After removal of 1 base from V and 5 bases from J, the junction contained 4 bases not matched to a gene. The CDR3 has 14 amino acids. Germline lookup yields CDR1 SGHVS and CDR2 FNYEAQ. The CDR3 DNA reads TGTGCCAGCAGCTTAGGGCAGGGGGCTGACGAGCAGTACTTC. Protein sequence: CASSLGQGADEQYF.

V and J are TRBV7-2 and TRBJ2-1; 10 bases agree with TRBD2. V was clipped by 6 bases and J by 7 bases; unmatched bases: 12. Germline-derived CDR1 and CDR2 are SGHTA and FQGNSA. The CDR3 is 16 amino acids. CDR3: CASSPTASGGTNEQFF. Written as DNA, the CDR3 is TGTGCCAGCAGTCCCACCGCTAGCGGGGGAACAAATGAGCAGTTCTTC.

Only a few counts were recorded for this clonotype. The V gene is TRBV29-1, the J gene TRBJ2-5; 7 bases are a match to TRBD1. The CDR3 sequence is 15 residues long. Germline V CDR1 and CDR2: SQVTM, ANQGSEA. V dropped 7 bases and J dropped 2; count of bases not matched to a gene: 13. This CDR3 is CSAARQGTGQETQYF. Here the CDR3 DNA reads TGCAGCGCGGCTAGACAGGGTACGGGACAAGAGACCCAGTACTTC.

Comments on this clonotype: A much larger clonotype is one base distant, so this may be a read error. The CDR3 loop reads CASSLVGLAEETQFF. CDR3 bases: TGTGCCAGCAGCCTGGTGGGGCTAGCTGAAGAGACCCAGTTCTTC. The rearrangement links TRBV5-6 to TRBJ2-1; tentatively, D is TRBD1 or TRBD2 (5 bases each). Germline loops: CDR1 SGHDT, CDR2 YYEEEE. V was shortened by 4 bases and J by 13 bases, with 24 bases between the two germline ends. The CDR3 length is 15 residues.

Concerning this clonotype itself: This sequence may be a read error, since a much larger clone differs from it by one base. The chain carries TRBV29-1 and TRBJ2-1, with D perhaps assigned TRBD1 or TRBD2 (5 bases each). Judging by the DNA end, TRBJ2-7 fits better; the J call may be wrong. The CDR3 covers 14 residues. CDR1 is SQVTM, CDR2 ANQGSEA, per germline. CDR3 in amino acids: CSVATTGRHNEQYF. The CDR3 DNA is TGCAGCGTCGCCACTACGGGACGCCACAATGAGCAGTACTTC.

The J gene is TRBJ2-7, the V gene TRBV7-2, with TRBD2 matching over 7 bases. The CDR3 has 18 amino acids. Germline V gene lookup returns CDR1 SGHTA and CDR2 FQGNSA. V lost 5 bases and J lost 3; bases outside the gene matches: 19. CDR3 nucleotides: TGTGCCAGCAGCCCCCAACCCCACCAGAGGACTAGGCACTACGAGCAGTACTTC. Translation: CASSPQPHQRTRHYEQYF.

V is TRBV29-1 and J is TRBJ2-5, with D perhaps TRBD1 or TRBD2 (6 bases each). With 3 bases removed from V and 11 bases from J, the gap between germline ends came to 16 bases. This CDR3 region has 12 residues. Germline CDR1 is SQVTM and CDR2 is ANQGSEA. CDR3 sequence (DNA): TGCAGCGTTGAGACAGGCGGGAATGAGCAGTACTTC. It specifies CSVETGGNEQYF.

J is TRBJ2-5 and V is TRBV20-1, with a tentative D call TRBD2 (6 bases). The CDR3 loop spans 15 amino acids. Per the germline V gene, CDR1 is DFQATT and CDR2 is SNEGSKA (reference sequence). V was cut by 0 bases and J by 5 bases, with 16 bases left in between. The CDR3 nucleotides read TGCAGTGCTAGAGATGTCGGGAGCACCAGGGAGACCCAGTACTTC. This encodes CSARDVGSTRETQYF.

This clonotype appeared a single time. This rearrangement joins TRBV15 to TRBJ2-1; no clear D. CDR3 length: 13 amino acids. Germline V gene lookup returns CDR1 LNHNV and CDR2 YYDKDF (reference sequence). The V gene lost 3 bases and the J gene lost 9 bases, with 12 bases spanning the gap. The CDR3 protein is CATSSEVVLEQFF. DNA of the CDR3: TGTGCCACCAGCAGCGAAGTAGTCCTTGAGCAGTTCTTC.

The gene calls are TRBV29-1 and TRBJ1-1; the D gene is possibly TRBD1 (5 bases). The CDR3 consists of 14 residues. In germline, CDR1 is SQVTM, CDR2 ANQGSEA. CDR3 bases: TGCAGTGGGGGAGAGGGACCTATGAACACTGAAGCTTTCTTT. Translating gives CSGGEGPMNTEAFF.

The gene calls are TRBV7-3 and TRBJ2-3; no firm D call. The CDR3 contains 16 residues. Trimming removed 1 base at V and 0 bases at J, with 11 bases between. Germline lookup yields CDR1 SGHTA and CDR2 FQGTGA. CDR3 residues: CASSLNPISSTDTQYF. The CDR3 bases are TGTGCCAGCAGCTTAAACCCCATTTCAAGCACAGATACGCAGTATTTT. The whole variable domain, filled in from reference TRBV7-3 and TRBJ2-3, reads GAGVSQTPSNKVTEKGKYVELRCDPISGHTALYWYRQSLGQGPEFLIYFQGTGAADDSGLPNDRFFAVRPEGSVSTLKIQRTERGDSAVYLCASSLNPISSTDTQYFGPGTRLTVL.

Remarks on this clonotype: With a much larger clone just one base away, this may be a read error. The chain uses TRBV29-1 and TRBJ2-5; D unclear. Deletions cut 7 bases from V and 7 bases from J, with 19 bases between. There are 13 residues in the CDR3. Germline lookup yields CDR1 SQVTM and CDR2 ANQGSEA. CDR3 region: CSGGTQGSWTQYF. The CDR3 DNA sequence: TGCAGCGGTGGAACCCAAGGGTCGTGGACCCAGTACTTC.